Below, one TCR beta chain is given with its context. What it binds is not known. These data originate in a study of OX40 agonist ivuxolimab in advanced cancers. The overall study: A mean age of roughly 66 years, range roughly 23 to 85, was recorded, and about 83% were male. Study results and limitations: Doses of 0.1 to 3.0 mg/kg were accompanied by clonal expansion of CD4+ and CD8+ blood T cells by week 6. Partial responders at 0.1-3.0 mg/kg had among the lowest clonal expansion. Undetermined was the antigen specificity of the expanded peripheral T cells.

The repertoire was sequenced with immunoSEQ multiplex PCR; TCRdb's copy has only in-frame clones and lacks some. The sample yields tens of thousands of clones, 70% to 85% seen once. Per germline, CDR1 MNHEY and CDR2 SMNVEV (reference sequence). The CDR3 contains 15 residues. The source was CD4+ or CD8+ T cells sorted from blood, collected in a trial of the OX40 agonist ivuxolimab. This TCR was sampled from an adult with an advanced solid tumor such as melanoma, head and neck, liver or kidney cancer. The chain is built from TRBV27 and TRBJ2-5; 9 bases map to TRBD1. The J call may be faulty, since TRBJ2-7 better matches the DNA end. CDR3 coding DNA: TGTGCCAGCAGTGGATACAGGGGGCCAACCTACGAGCAGTACTTC. Protein sequence: CASSGYRGPTYEQYF.